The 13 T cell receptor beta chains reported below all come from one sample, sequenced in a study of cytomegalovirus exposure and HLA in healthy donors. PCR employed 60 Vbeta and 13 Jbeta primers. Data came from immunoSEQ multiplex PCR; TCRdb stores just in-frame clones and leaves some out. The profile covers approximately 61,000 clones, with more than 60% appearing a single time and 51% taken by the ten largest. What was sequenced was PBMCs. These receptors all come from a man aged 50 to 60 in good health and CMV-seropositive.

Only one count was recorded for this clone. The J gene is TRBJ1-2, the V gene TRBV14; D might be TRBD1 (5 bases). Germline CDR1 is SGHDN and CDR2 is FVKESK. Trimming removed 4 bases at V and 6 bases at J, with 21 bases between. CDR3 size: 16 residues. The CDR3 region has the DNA TGTGCCAGCAGCCCCTCGACAGTCAATCTGCAGAATGGCTACACCTTC. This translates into CASSPSTVNLQNGYTF.

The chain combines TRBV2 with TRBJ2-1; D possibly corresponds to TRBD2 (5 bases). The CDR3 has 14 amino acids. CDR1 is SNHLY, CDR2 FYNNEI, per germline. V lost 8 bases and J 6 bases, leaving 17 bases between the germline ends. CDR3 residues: CASGGSPAGNEQFF. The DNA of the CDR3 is TGTGCCAGCGGTGGGTCACCGGCGGGCAATGAGCAGTTCTTC.

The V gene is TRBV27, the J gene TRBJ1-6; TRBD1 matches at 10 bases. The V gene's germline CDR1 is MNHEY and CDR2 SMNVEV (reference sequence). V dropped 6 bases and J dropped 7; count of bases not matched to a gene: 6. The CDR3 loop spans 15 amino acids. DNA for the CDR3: TGTGCCAGCAGCCTCGAGACAGGGGGCAATTCACCCCTCCACTTT. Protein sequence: CASSLETGGNSPLHF.

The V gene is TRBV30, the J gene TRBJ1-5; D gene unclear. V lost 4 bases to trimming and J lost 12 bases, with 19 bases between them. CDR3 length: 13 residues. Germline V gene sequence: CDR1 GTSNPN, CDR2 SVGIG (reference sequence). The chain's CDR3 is CAWNAGSPLGQHF. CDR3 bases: TGTGCCTGGAATGCCGGGTCTCCCCTGGGCCAGCATTTT.

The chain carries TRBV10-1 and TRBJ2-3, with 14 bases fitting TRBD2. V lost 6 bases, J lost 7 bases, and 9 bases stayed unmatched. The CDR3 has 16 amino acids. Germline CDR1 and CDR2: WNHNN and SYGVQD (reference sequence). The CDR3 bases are TGCGCCAGCAGCGCTCGACTAGCGGGAGGGCCGCATACGCAGTATTTT. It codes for CASSARLAGGPHTQYF.

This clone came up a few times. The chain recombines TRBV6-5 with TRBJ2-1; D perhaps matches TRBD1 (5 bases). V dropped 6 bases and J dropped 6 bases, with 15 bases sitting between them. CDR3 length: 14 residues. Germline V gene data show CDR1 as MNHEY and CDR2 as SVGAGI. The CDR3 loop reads CASSPMGLSNEQFF. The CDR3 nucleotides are TGTGCCAGCAGCCCCATGGGGCTGTCCAATGAGCAGTTCTTC.

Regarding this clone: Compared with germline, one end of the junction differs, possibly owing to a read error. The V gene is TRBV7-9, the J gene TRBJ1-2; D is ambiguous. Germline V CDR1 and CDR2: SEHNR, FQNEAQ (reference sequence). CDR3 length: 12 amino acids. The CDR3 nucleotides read TGTTCCAGCAGCTTAGCCCGAGGTGGCTACACCTTC. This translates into CSSSLARGGYTF. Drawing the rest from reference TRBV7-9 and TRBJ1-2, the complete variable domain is DTGVSQNPRHKITKRGQNVTFRCDPISEHNRLYWYRQTLGQGPEFLTYFQNEAQLEKSRLLSDRFSAERPKGSFSTLEIQRTEQGDSAMYLCSSSLARGGYTFGSGTRLTVV.

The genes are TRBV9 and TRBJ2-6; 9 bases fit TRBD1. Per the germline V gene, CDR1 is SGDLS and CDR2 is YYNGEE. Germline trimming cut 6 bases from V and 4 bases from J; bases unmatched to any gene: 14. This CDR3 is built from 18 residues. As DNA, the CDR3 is TGTGCCAGCACCGGGGGACAGGGATTAACGGGAGGGGCCAACGTCCTGACTTTC. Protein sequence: CASTGGQGLTGGANVLTF.

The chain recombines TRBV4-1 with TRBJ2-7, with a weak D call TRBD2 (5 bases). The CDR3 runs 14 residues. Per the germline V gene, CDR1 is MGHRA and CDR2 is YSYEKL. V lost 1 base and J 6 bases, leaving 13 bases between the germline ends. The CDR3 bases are TGCGCCAGCAGCCAAGTCGGGGATTCGCTCGAGCAGTACTTC. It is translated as CASSQVGDSLEQYF.

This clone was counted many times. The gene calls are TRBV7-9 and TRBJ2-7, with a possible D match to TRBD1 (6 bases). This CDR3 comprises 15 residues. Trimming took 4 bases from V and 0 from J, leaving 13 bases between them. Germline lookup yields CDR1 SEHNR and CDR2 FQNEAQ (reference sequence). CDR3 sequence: CASSSQGPSSYEQYF. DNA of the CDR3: TGTGCCAGCAGCTCCCAGGGGCCCAGCTCCTACGAGCAGTACTTC.

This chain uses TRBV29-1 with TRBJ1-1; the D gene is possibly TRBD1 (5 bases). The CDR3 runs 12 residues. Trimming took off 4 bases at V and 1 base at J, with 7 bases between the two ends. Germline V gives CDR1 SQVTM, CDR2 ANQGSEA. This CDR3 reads CSVARGNTEAFF. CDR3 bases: TGCAGCGTTGCAAGGGGGAACACTGAAGCTTTCTTT.

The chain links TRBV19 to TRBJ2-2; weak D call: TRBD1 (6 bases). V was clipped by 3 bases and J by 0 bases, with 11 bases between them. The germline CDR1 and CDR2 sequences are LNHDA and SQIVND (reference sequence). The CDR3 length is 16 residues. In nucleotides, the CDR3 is TGTGCCAGTAGTATCCTGACAGGAGCGAACACCGGGGAGCTGTTTTTT. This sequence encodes CASSILTGANTGELFF.

The DNA for the CDR3 is TGTGCCAGCAGGCCGCGATTCCGGGACACAAATGGCTACACCTTC. It translates to CASRPRFRDTNGYTF. The genes are TRBV5-6 and TRBJ1-2; D may be TRBD1 (6 bases). Germline CDR1 is SGHDT and CDR2 is YYEEEE. The CDR3 is made up of 15 amino acids. Trimming pared 5 bases from V and 6 bases from J, leaving 20 bases between. Full variable domain (rest looked up from reference TRBV5-6 and TRBJ1-2): DAGVTQSPTHLIKTRGQQVTLRCSPKSGHDTVSWYQQALGQGPQFIFQYYEEEERQRGNFPDRFSGHQFPNYSSELNVNALLLGDSALYLCASRPRFRDTNGYTFGSGTRLTVV.